These 14 T cell receptor beta chains share one sample of origin, sequenced in a study of OX40 agonist ivuxolimab in advanced cancers. The table came from immunoSEQ multiplex PCR; TCRdb's copy has only in-frame clones and leaves some out. The sample records tens of thousands of clones, more than 70% being singletons. The sample here was CD4+ or CD8+ T cells sorted from blood, taken in a trial of the OX40 agonist ivuxolimab. These receptors all stem from an adult with an advanced solid tumor such as melanoma, head and neck, liver or kidney cancer.

J is TRBJ2-5 and V is TRBV9; 9 bases match TRBD1. V was clipped by 5 bases and J by 3 bases; unmatched bases: 2. The germline gives CDR1 SGDLS, CDR2 YYNGEE. The CDR3 covers 13 residues. The CDR3 nucleotides are TGTGCCAGCAGTACAGGGGGCGAAGAGACCCAGTACTTC. Protein: CASSTGGEETQYF.

The V call is TRBV5-4, the J call TRBJ1-6; TRBD1 agrees at 7 bases. The CDR3 consists of 14 residues. V was pared by 3 bases and J by 7 bases, with 4 bases of the junction left unmatched. Germline V gene data show CDR1 as SGHNT and CDR2 as YYREEE (reference sequence). This CDR3 reads CASSWTGANSPLHF. The CDR3 coding sequence is TGTGCCAGCAGCTGGACAGGCGCCAATTCACCCCTCCACTTT.

J is TRBJ1-1 and V is TRBV10-2, with a possible D match to TRBD1 (6 bases). The germline CDR1 and CDR2 sequences are WSHSY and SAAADI. V gave up 6 bases and J gave up 1 base, with 15 bases separating them. The CDR3 has 15 amino acids. CDR3 residues: CASRISGAWNTEAFF. CDR3 nucleotide sequence: TGCGCCAGCAGGATTTCAGGGGCTTGGAACACTGAAGCTTTCTTT.

The J gene is TRBJ1-2, the V gene TRBV21-1. TRBV21-1 is classified as a pseudogene. This CDR3 has 15 residues. CDR3 protein: CASSNWGERVAGYTF. CDR3 DNA sequence: TGTGCCAGCAGCAATTGGGGGGAGAGGGTGGCTGGCTACACCTTC.

This clone was recorded a few times. V gene TRBV27 combines with J gene TRBJ2-7; 9 nucleotides line up with TRBD1. This CDR3 has 16 residues. The trim removed 5 bases at V and 2 bases at J, leaving 10 bases unmatched. CDR1 MNHEY and CDR2 SMNVEV come from the germline V gene (reference sequence). CDR3 DNA: TGTGCCAGCAGTACCACTCATAACAGGGGGCCCTACGAGCAGTACTTC. Translation: CASSTTHNRGPYEQYF.

With respect to this clone: Other DNA sequences in the sample encode the same CDR3. The chain carries TRBV11-2 and TRBJ2-3; TRBD2 matches at 8 bases. The J segment lost 2 bases and the V segment lost 3 bases, leaving 4 bases of the junction unmatched. The V gene's germline CDR1 is SGHAT and CDR2 FQNNGV. The CDR3 totals 15 residues. The DNA of the CDR3 is TGTGCCAGCAGCTTGGCGGGGGGATACACAGATACGCAGTATTTT. It codes for CASSLAGGYTDTQYF.

The V and J genes are TRBV6-5 and TRBJ1-6; possible D gene TRBD1, 6 bases. The CDR3 spans 14 residues. Germline lookup yields CDR1 MNHEY and CDR2 SVGAGI. The V gene lost 0 bases and the J gene lost 8 bases, with 8 bases spanning the gap. CDR3 coding DNA: TGTGCCAGCAGTTACTCAGGGGGGGATTCACCCCTCCACTTT. Amino acid sequence: CASSYSGGDSPLHF.

The chain joins TRBV9 to TRBJ1-2; D not certain. Germline V CDR1 and CDR2: SGDLS, YYNGEE. The CDR3 totals 12 residues. V gave up 4 bases and J gave up 7 bases, with 11 bases separating them. Here the CDR3 reads CASSPLLGGYTF. The CDR3 DNA follows: TGTGCCAGCAGCCCACTTTTGGGTGGCTACACCTTC. Together with reference TRBV9 and TRBJ1-2, the CDR3 gives the full variable domain: DSGVTQTPKHLITATGQRVTLRCSPRSGDLSVYWYQQSLDQGLQFLIQYYNGEERAKGNILERFSAQQFPDLHSELNLSSLELGDSALYFCASSPLLGGYTFGSGTRLTVV.

V is TRBV19 and J is TRBJ2-5; 9 bases line up with TRBD1. Trimming cost V 5 bases and J 5 bases; bases outside gene matches: 12. The CDR3 covers 16 residues. Per the germline V gene, CDR1 is LNHDA and CDR2 is SQIVND (reference sequence). The CDR3 DNA sequence: TGTGCCAGTAGTCCTTCCGGGACAGGGTCAGTGGAGACCCAGTACTTC. This translates into CASSPSGTGSVETQYF.

The chain links TRBV11-2 to TRBJ1-2; D is unclear. Deletions cut 4 bases from V and 12 bases from J, with 21 bases between. This CDR3 spans 14 amino acids. The germline V gene has CDR1 SGHAT and CDR2 FQNNGV. CDR3 amino acids: CASSSPQIQMVDTF. As DNA, the CDR3 is TGTGCCAGCAGCTCTCCGCAGATACAAATGGTTGACACCTTC. Full variable domain (rest looked up from reference TRBV11-2 and TRBJ1-2): EAGVAQSPRYKIIEKRQSVAFWCNPISGHATLYWYQQILGQGPKLLIQFQNNGVVDDSQLPKDRFSAERLKGVDSTLKIQPAKLEDSAVYLCASSSPQIQMVDTFGSGTRLTVV.

This clone was picked up one time. The V and J genes are TRBV5-4 and TRBJ1-2; no clear D. The CDR3 contains 14 residues. The germline gives CDR1 SGHNT, CDR2 YYREEE (reference sequence). V was cut by 0 bases and J by 0 bases, with 6 bases left in between. Here the CDR3 reads CASSLAHSNYGYTF. In nucleotides, the CDR3 is TGTGCCAGCAGCTTGGCACACTCTAACTATGGCTACACCTTC.

With regard to this clone: At one boundary the junction diverges from the germline segment, which might be a read error. This sequence joins TRBV7-9 and TRBJ2-7; 8 positions agree with TRBD1. Germline loops: CDR1 SEHNR, CDR2 FQNEAQ (reference sequence). This CDR3 has 12 amino acids. CDR3 in DNA: TGTGCCAGCAGCCGGGACAGGCTACAAGGGGACTTC. Protein product: CASSRDRLQGDF.

The gene calls are TRBV6-5 and TRBJ2-2; 12 bases agree with TRBD2. The junction had 4 bases not matched to a gene; V was cut back by 5 bases and J by 6 bases. The length of the CDR3 is 15 residues. The germline gives CDR1 MNHEY, CDR2 SVGAGI. The CDR3 coding sequence is TGTGCCAGCAGTCCTAGCGGGGGGGCCCCCGGGGAGCTGTTTTTT. Its protein is CASSPSGGAPGELFF.

This clone was seen a few times. This chain connects TRBV29-1 to TRBJ2-1, with TRBD1 identical over 7 bases. This CDR3 spans 12 amino acids. Germline trimming cut 7 bases from V and 10 bases from J; bases unmatched to any gene: 10. The germline V gene has CDR1 SQVTM and CDR2 ANQGSEA. CDR3: CSARQGRSEQFF. The CDR3 coding sequence is TGCAGCGCCCGACAGGGTAGGTCCGAGCAGTTCTTC.